A single sample is the source of the 11 T cell receptor beta chains below, sequenced in a study of beta chain features in type 1 diabetes. Isolated RNA was reverse transcribed in full, so expressed TCRB transcripts were sequenced. Clones were read by immunoSEQ multiplex PCR, and TCRdb kept only the in-frame ones, dropping some. The sample lists a few hundred thousand clones; about 12% were seen once. The antigens for these receptors are not known. The study's findings and limits: All four CD4+ subsets of Type 1 diabetes patients contained TCRB CDR3s that were moderately but significantly shorter.

The specimen sequenced was naive CD4+ T cells from blood. These receptors all stem from a woman aged 18-29 years with type 1 diabetes.

This chain joins TRBV5-6 and TRBJ2-3; D gene uncertain. The germline gives CDR1 SGHDT, CDR2 YYEEEE. The CDR3 extends over 13 amino acids. V lost 0 bases and J lost 6, with 8 bases in between. CDR3 in amino acids: CASSLGAVDTQYF. CDR3 sequence (DNA): TGTGCCAGCAGCTTGGGGGCTGTTGATACGCAGTATTTT.

This clone was observed a handful of times. This chain links TRBV25-1 with TRBJ1-2, with 7 bases identical to TRBD1. The length of the CDR3 is 15 residues. Germline loops: CDR1 MGHDK, CDR2 SYGVNS. V trimming: 4 bases; J trimming: 6 bases; junction bases outside the gene matches: 11. DNA of the CDR3: TGTGCCAGCAGTGGAGGCCTCGGGACAGTTGATGGCTACACCTTC. Protein: CASSGGLGTVDGYTF.

This clone was observed a handful of times. J is TRBJ2-7 and V is TRBV15; tentative D call: TRBD2 (5 bases). Per germline, CDR1 LNHNV and CDR2 YYDKDF (reference sequence). Trimming cost V 0 bases and J 5 bases, with 14 bases left between them. CDR3 length equals 15 residues. The chain's CDR3 is CATSRDPGSVDEQYF. Written as DNA, the CDR3 is TGTGCCACCAGCAGAGATCCGGGGTCGGTTGACGAGCAGTACTTC.

This clone occurred a few times. The chain combines TRBV19 with TRBJ2-1, with 7 bases matching TRBD2. In germline, CDR1 is LNHDA, CDR2 SQIVND (reference sequence). The CDR3 has 15 amino acids. V lost 7 bases to trimming and J lost 2 bases; unmatched junction nucleotides: 8. CDR3 residues: CASIPGGGPYNEQFF. CDR3 DNA sequence: TGTGCCAGTATTCCGGGGGGAGGACCCTACAATGAGCAGTTCTTC.

A few counts support this clone. The chain carries TRBV7-9 and TRBJ2-2, with 11 bases identical to TRBD2. In germline, CDR1 is SEHNR, CDR2 FQNEAQ (reference sequence). The CDR3 is 15 amino acids. Trimming at V came to 11 bases and at J to 7 bases, leaving 12 bases not matched to a gene. This CDR3 is CAHHPTSGSYGELFF. As DNA, the CDR3 is TGTGCCCACCATCCCACTAGCGGGAGTTACGGGGAGCTGTTTTTT. Full variable domain (rest looked up from reference TRBV7-9 and TRBJ2-2): DTGVSQNPRHKITKRGQNVTFRCDPISEHNRLYWYRQTLGQGPEFLTYFQNEAQLEKSRLLSDRFSAERPKGSFSTLEIQRTEQGDSAMYLCAHHPTSGSYGELFFGEGSRLTVL.

The chain has TRBV19 and TRBJ1-5; D ambiguous. Germline V CDR1 and CDR2: LNHDA, SQIVND (reference sequence). This CDR3 comprises 15 residues. Between the trimmed V and J ends, which lost 1 base and 1 base, there was a span of 8 bases. CDR3: CASSIGSGSNQPQHF. For the CDR3, the DNA is TGTGCCAGTAGTATAGGTAGCGGGAGCAATCAGCCCCAGCATTTT.

The chain uses TRBV9 and TRBJ2-5; no definite D call. From germline, CDR1 is SGDLS and CDR2 YYNGEE. This CDR3 is built from 13 residues. V lost 0 bases to trimming and J lost 4 bases, with 7 bases between them. The CDR3, as DNA: TGTGCCAGCAGCGTAGGTGGGCTAGAGACCCAGTACTTC. Translating it yields CASSVGGLETQYF.

The genes are TRBV5-1 and TRBJ1-1; no clear D. The germline CDR1 and CDR2 sequences are SGHRS and YFSETQ. Trimming took 4 bases from V and 1 from J, leaving 2 bases between them. This CDR3 contains 11 residues. The CDR3 bases are TGCGCCAGCAGCCAGAACACTGAAGCTTTCTTT. Its protein product is CASSQNTEAFF. Variable domain in full (rest from reference TRBV5-1 and TRBJ1-1): KAGVTQTPRYLIKTRGQQVTLSCSPISGHRSVSWYQQTPGQGLQFLFEYFSETQRNKGNFPGRFSGRQFSNSRSEMNVSTLELGDSALYLCASSQNTEAFFGQGTRLTVV.

This chain joins TRBV19 and TRBJ2-7, with 9 bases matching TRBD2. With 6 bases clipped from V and 4 bases from J, the junction kept 7 bases outside the gene matches. CDR3 size: 14 residues. From germline, CDR1 is LNHDA and CDR2 SQIVND (reference sequence). CDR3 coding DNA: TGTGCCAGTAGGGCGCCTGCGGGAGGGTACGAGCAGTACTTC. The encoded protein is CASRAPAGGYEQYF.

The CDR3 protein is CASSIVQGAAYEQYF. Here the CDR3 DNA reads TGTGCCAGTAGTATAGTTCAGGGGGCGGCCTACGAGCAGTACTTC. The V call is TRBV19, the J call TRBJ2-7; TRBD1 agrees at 8 bases. J lost 2 bases, V lost 1 base, and 4 bases had no gene match. The germline V gene has CDR1 LNHDA and CDR2 SQIVND (reference sequence). The CDR3 has 15 amino acids.

The chain recombines TRBV11-3 with TRBJ1-1; 8 bases fit TRBD1. The CDR3 is made up of 13 amino acids. Germline CDR1 reads SGHNT; CDR2 reads YENEEA. The V and J ends lost 7 bases and 4 bases, in that order; junction bases with no gene match: 5. In DNA form, the CDR3 reads TGTGCCAGCATCGGCACAGGGGGCACTGAAGCTTTCTTT. This translates into CASIGTGGTEAFF.